One T cell receptor (beta chain) is described in this entry. The entry originates in a study of blood T cell repertoires in COVID-19. Study overall: PBMCs, B-cell-depleted T cells, or T cells provided the cDNA or gDNA that made up the material.

Original handling: Reference gene primer amplification gave estimated nucleated cell counts. Method: immunoSEQ multiplex PCR; TCRdb's copy keeps in-frame clones and lacks some. That table supplies the V and J calls and clone size; D and trimming were determined from the DNA. The table has roughly 100,000 clones, roughly 92% seen once. Losses at the gene ends were 7 bases for V and 1 base for J; bases not matched to a gene: 7. This CDR3 comprises 15 residues. CDR1 is MDHEN and CDR2 is SYDVKM in the germline V gene. The genes are TRBV28 and TRBJ1-1; 9 bases match TRBD1. This TCR was sampled from a man in his fifties with active COVID-19. The sample consisted of peripheral blood. The DNA of the CDR3 is TGTGCCAGCAACCTCCCGGGACAGGGGAACACTGAAGCTTTCTTT. Translating it yields CASNLPGQGNTEAFF. The complete variable domain, with remaining parts taken from reference TRBV28 and TRBJ1-1, reads DVKVTQSSRYLVKRTGEKVFLECVQDMDHENMFWYRQDPGLGLRLIYFSYDVKMKEKGDIPEGYSVSREKKERFSLILESASTNQTSMYLCASNLPGQGNTEAFFGQGTRLTVV.